This entry lists 19 T cell receptor beta chains sequenced from one sample in a study of Tregs in tolerant kidney transplant recipients. The method was immunoSEQ multiplex PCR; TCRdb's version includes in-frame clones alone and lacks a portion of them. This repertoire includes several thousand clones. Recipients received nonmyeloablative bone marrow transplants from related graft donors, with transient mixed chimerism. Sequenced here: CD8+ T cells from blood (PBMCs), sampled 12 months after the transplant. These receptors all come from a human patient who received a combined kidney and bone marrow transplant. Part of the T cell pool may stem from the graft donor.

CDR3 residues: CASNAAGELFF. CDR3 DNA, as far as it was read: TGTGCCAGTAATGCAGCCGGGGAG. The rearrangement joins TRBV19 to TRBJ2-2; D unresolved. From the germline J gene comes the end of the CDR3, since the read stops 3 residues before it. The V end was cut by 7 bases, the J end by 6 bases, with 6 bases between. Germline CDR1 LNHDA, CDR2 SQIVND (reference sequence). The CDR3 sequence is 11 residues long.

As to this clone: The observed sequence ends 3 residues before the CDR3 terminus, with the missing tail filled in from the germline J gene. The rearrangement links TRBV7-3 to TRBJ2-2; tentative D call: TRBD1 (5 bases). V lost 2 bases to trimming and J lost 2 bases, with 6 bases between them. The CDR3 has 14 residues. Germline V lookup: CDR1 SGHTA, CDR2 FQGTGA. The CDR3 bases that were read are TGTGCCAGCAGCTTACAGGGTAACACCGGGGAG. Residues: CASSLQGNTGE. The CDR3, in full, reads CASSLQGNTGELFF.

As regards this clone: The sequence runs out 3 residues before the end of the CDR3; the remainder is reconstructed from the germline J gene. This rearrangement joins TRBV4-2 to TRBJ2-3; weak D call: TRBD2 (5 bases). From germline, CDR1 is LGHNA and CDR2 YNFKEQ. The CDR3 has 13 amino acids. V shed 6 bases and J shed 3 bases, with 10 bases lying between them. CDR3 DNA (partial): TGTGCCAGCAGACAGACTACGACAGATACG. This encodes CASRQTTTDT. The whole CDR3 protein is CASRQTTTDTQYF.

A word on this clone: The read terminates 3 residues ahead of where the CDR3 ends, so the germline J gene completes it. The chain links TRBV14 to TRBJ2-7; D remains unclear. From germline, CDR1 is SGHDN and CDR2 FVKESK. Trimming took 1 base from V and 3 from J, leaving 7 bases between them. CDR3 length equals 13 residues. The CDR3 protein is CASSQGFGYEQYF. CDR3 DNA (partial): TGTGCCAGCAGCCAAGGTTTCGGCTACGAG.

Of note for this clone: The CDR3 end is not reached by the read, which stops 3 residues before it; the germline J gene fills it in. This chain joins TRBV10-2 and TRBJ2-1, with 9 bases aligning to TRBD2. Germline V gene data show CDR1 as WSHSY and CDR2 as SAAADI. The CDR3 runs to 15 residues. V lost 3 bases to trimming and J lost 1 base; unmatched junction nucleotides: 1. The covered CDR3 bases are TGCGCCAGCAGTGACGCGGGGGGGTCCTACAATGAG. Amino acid sequence: CASSDAGGSYNE. The full-length CDR3 reads as CASSDAGGSYNEQFF.

With regard to this clone: The read falls 3 residues short of the CDR3 end, and the missing part is taken from the germline J gene. V gene TRBV20-1 combines with J gene TRBJ2-1, with D possibly matching TRBD2 (5 bases). Germline CDR1 is DFQATT and CDR2 is SNEGSKA (reference sequence). This CDR3 has 14 residues. V gave up 3 bases and J gave up 5 bases, with 14 bases separating them. CDR3 DNA, as far as it was read: TGCAGTGCTAGGTTACTAGTTTTGAACAATGAG. As protein: CSARLLVLNNE. The entire CDR3 reads CSARLLVLNNEQFF.

The CDR3 is CASSPRQLSTDTQYF. The part of the CDR3 DNA that was read is TGTGCCAGCAGCCCCCGACAGCTCAGCACAGATACG. The chain uses TRBV7-2 and TRBJ2-3, with a tentative D call TRBD1 (5 bases). The CDR3 extends 3 residues past the end of the read, so its final part is completed from the germline J gene. The CDR3 consists of 15 residues. Per germline, CDR1 SGHTA and CDR2 FQGNSA. V was trimmed by 5 bases and J by 0 bases, leaving 12 bases between them. The full variable domain, with the rest looked up from reference TRBV7-2 and TRBJ2-3, is GAGVSQSPSNKVTEKGKDVELRCDPISGHTALYWYRQSLGQGLEFLIYFQGNSAPDKSGLPSDRFSAERTGGSVSTLTIQRTQQEDSAVYLCASSPRQLSTDTQYFGPGTRLTVL.

As for this clone: The read finishes 3 residues shy of the CDR3 end, and the germline J gene is used to complete it. V is TRBV5-1 and J is TRBJ1-1; 7 bases fit TRBD1. This CDR3 contains 13 residues. J lost 3 bases, V lost 4 bases, and 3 bases had no gene match. CDR1 is SGHRS, CDR2 YFSETQ, per germline. The DNA read from the CDR3 is TGCGCCAGCAGCAAGACAGGGTACACTGAA. It yields the protein CASSKTGYTE. The CDR3 reads in full as CASSKTGYTEAFF. Looking up the rest from reference TRBV5-1 and TRBJ1-1 gives the full variable domain: KAGVTQTPRYLIKTRGQQVTLSCSPISGHRSVSWYQQTPGQGLQFLFEYFSETQRNKGNFPGRFSGRQFSNSRSEMNVSTLELGDSALYLCASSKTGYTEAFFGQGTRLTVV.

As concerns this clone: The read terminates 3 residues ahead of where the CDR3 ends, so the germline J gene completes it. V is TRBV29-1 and J is TRBJ2-7; TRBD2 matches at 7 bases. Unmatched junction bases numbered 6, after V lost 1 base and J lost 3 bases. This CDR3 spans 14 amino acids. CDR1 is SQVTM and CDR2 is ANQGSEA in the germline V gene. CDR3 DNA, as far as it was read: TGCAGCGTTGAAGGCGGGAGAGCAGGCTACGAG. Translating gives CSVEGGRAGYE. From start to end, the CDR3 is CSVEGGRAGYEQYF.

The part of the CDR3 DNA that was read is TGTGCCATCAGTGATCCCCAGGGGGTTGATGGTGGC. As protein: CAISDPQGVDGG. Given in full, the CDR3 is CAISDPQGVDGGYTF. The gene calls are TRBV10-3 and TRBJ1-2, with TRBD1 matching 7 bases. The read stops 3 residues short of the end of the CDR3; the missing end is completed from the germline J gene. The CDR3 has 15 residues. The junction had 11 bases not matched to a gene; V was cut back by 3 bases and J by 7 bases. Germline-derived CDR1 and CDR2 are ENHRY and SYGVKD.

Remarks on this clone: Its ends do not fully match the called genes, so a read error is possible. The CDR3 goes on 3 residues after the read ends, and that part is filled in from the germline J gene. The J gene is TRBJ2-5, the V gene TRBV4-2; D uncertain. From germline, CDR1 is LGHNA and CDR2 YNFKEQ. The length of the CDR3 is 17 residues. The sequenced part of the CDR3 DNA is TGCGCCAGCAGCCAAGATTTCGTCAAAGGGTCCCAAGAGACC. Translating it yields CASSQDFVKGSQET. The CDR3, in full, reads CASSQDFVKGSQETQYF.

As to this clone: Read coverage stops 3 residues before the CDR3 terminus; the germline J gene supplies the remainder. The V call is TRBV27, the J call TRBJ2-3; TRBD2 aligns across 12 bases. CDR1 is MNHEY and CDR2 is SMNVEV in the germline V gene (reference sequence). J lost 5 bases, V lost 9 bases, and 9 bases had no gene match. The CDR3 is made up of 15 amino acids. The sequenced CDR3 bases are TGTGCCAGTCGAGAACTAGCGGGAGGTGGAGATACG. It encodes CASRELAGGGDT. The entire CDR3 is CASRELAGGGDTQYF.

Comment on this clone: The observed sequence ends 3 residues before the CDR3 terminus, with the missing tail filled in from the germline J gene. The gene calls are TRBV5-4 and TRBJ1-6; D possibly corresponds to TRBD1 (5 bases). The V end lost 3 bases, the J end lost 4 bases, and 14 bases lay between the germline ends. CDR1 is SGHNT and CDR2 is YYREEE in the germline V gene (reference sequence). The CDR3 contains 16 residues. The CDR3 loop is CASSSGGGSYNSPLHF. The CDR3 bases that were read are TGTGCCAGCAGCTCCGGGGGGGGGTCTTATAATTCACCC.

Details on this clone: The read gets to within 3 residues of the CDR3 end, and the germline J gene fills in the rest. V usage is TRBV5-8 and J usage is TRBJ2-7; D unresolved. The CDR3 has 13 amino acids. From germline, CDR1 is SGHTS and CDR2 YDEGEE. V was pared by 4 bases and J by 0 bases, with 8 bases between. The sequenced CDR3 bases are TGTGCCAGCAGCCCAGGTCGCTCCTACGAG. Encoded protein: CASSPGRSYE. The full CDR3 protein is CASSPGRSYEQYF.

As to this clone: The CDR3 goes on 3 residues after the read ends, and that part is filled in from the germline J gene. V usage is TRBV18 and J usage is TRBJ2-7, with D hard to call. Germline V CDR1 and CDR2: KGHSH, LQKENI. The V end was cut by 2 bases, the J end by 0 bases, with 14 bases between. The CDR3 loop spans 16 amino acids. The CDR3 spells CASSPRFTDGSYEQYF. The sequenced part of the CDR3 DNA is TGTGCCAGCTCACCAAGGTTCACAGACGGCTCCTACGAG.

On this clone: The CDR3 end is not reached by the read, which stops 3 residues before it; the germline J gene fills it in. J is TRBJ2-1 and V is TRBV7-4; 9 positions agree with TRBD2. There are 17 residues in the CDR3. Germline CDR1 SGHVT, CDR2 SQSDAQ. V was pared by 2 bases and J by 4 bases, with 9 bases of the junction left unmatched. CDR3 DNA, as far as it was read: TGTGCCAGCAGCTTACGGCTAGCGGGGCCAAAATACAATGAG. It specifies CASSLRLAGPKYNE. The entire CDR3 protein is CASSLRLAGPKYNEQFF.

A remark on this clone: Read coverage stops 3 residues before the CDR3 terminus; the germline J gene supplies the remainder. The V gene is TRBV30, the J gene TRBJ1-5; maybe TRBD1 (6 bases). The V end lost 1 base, the J end lost 7 bases, and 17 bases lay between the germline ends. CDR1 and CDR2 (germline): GTSNPN, SVGIG (reference sequence). The CDR3 extends over 15 amino acids. The CDR3 protein is CAWSDSTTGYQPQHF. The CDR3 DNA, read in part, is TGTGCCTGGAGTGACTCTACGACAGGTTACCAGCCC.

With regard to this clone: The missing CDR3 end, 3 residues past where the read stops, is filled in from the germline J gene. This sequence joins TRBV6-1 and TRBJ1-2, with D possibly matching TRBD1 (5 bases). This CDR3 is 13 amino acids long. CDR1 MNHNS and CDR2 SASEGT come from the germline V gene. CDR3 amino acids: CASSENQGLGYTF. The sequenced CDR3 bases are TGTGCCAGCAGTGAAAACCAGGGTTTGGGC.

Concerning this clone: The read ends 3 residues early relative to the CDR3; the germline J gene fills the gap. This rearrangement joins TRBV19 to TRBJ2-7; maybe TRBD1 (6 bases). Trimming pared 2 bases from V and 4 bases from J, leaving 9 bases between. The CDR3 has 13 residues. Per the germline V gene, CDR1 is LNHDA and CDR2 is SQIVND (reference sequence). The CDR3 region is CASSITTGYEQYF. The CDR3 DNA, read in part, is TGTGCCAGTAGTATAACGACAGGTTACGAG.